The T cell receptor (beta chain) under discussion was sequenced for a study of blood T cell repertoires in COVID-19 (dated by TCRdb to the early 2020s). About the investigation overall: Samples covering the acute and convalescent phases of COVID-19 were provided by collaborators in the United States, Italy and Spain. The material from the prospective study consisted of cDNA or gDNA derived from T cells, B-cell-depleted T cells, or PBMCs. Deeply sampled blood TCRbeta repertoires from subjects exposed to, actively infected with, or recovered from COVID-19 were included in the dataset. The repertoires were made available in a free public database intended to serve as a resource for research on the immune response to SARS-CoV-2. Samples came from the ongoing ImmuneRACE study (first 160 participants) plus 1,254 subjects from 6 global collaborators. A de-identified subject ID, COVID-19 status, age in years and sex were almost always included in the sample metadata. Where available, HLA class I and class II types were taken from metadata supplied by the sample provider and were not determined by assay-based typing. Here is what the overall study found, with its caveats: How much clinical and demographic metadata was included differed by source and by participant, and the metadata was provided uncurated.

TCRbeta CDR3 regions were amplified from genomic DNA by means of the immunoSEQ Assay, a bias-controlled multiplex PCR. As for how the authors treated the data: The number of nucleated cells in each sample was estimated from the amplification of reference gene primers within the assay. Sequence reads were collapsed and filtered to measure the absolute abundance of every unique TCRbeta CDR3 rearrangement. For each sample, productive Simpson clonality was calculated as the square root of Simpson's diversity index across productive rearrangements. As stored in TCRdb, this immuneACCESS dataset retains in-frame rearrangements with V and J assigned. A fraction of the clones does not appear; measured against another copy, unresolved V genes explain less than half of the discrepancy, and the remainder lacks a known reason. The D gene and trimming were derived from the DNA, and the V and J assignments and clone size from that table. The sample table shows fewer than 200,000 clones, and 90% to 95% are seen once. The ten largest clones take up roughly 4.8% of the sample.

With regard to this clone: The antigen it binds to is not known. Nothing much larger sits one base from this clone, and base qualities are not available.

Each collaborating institution followed its own protocols to collect whole blood in K2EDTA tubes. For TCRbeta analysis, collaborators shipped samples as frozen whole blood, isolated PBMCs, or DNA extracted from either of those sample types. The CDR3 starts with the cysteine, ends with the phenylalanine, and has 16 residues. Only the CDR3 region is kept as DNA, spanning 48 bases read in frame from base 1. The germline V gene supplies CDR1 MNHEY and CDR2 SVGAGI. Trimmed from V: 4 bases; trimmed from J: 7 bases; junction bases lacking a gene match: 12. The sample comprised peripheral blood. This TCR was sampled from a woman in her fifties or sixties with acute or convalescent COVID-19. The V gene is TRBV6-5 and the J gene is TRBJ2-1; TRBD2 aligns with 8 central bases. In nucleotide form, the sequence is TGTGCCAGCAGTTCCTTTCGGAGCGGGAGACAGAATGAGCAGTTCTTC. Its translation is CASSSFRSGRQNEQFF.